This T cell receptor (beta chain) was identified during a study of OX40 agonist ivuxolimab in advanced cancers. Findings of the study overall: What antigens the expanded peripheral T cells recognized was never established. Those patients achieving a partial response at 0.1-3.0 mg/kg showed among the lowest clonal expansion.

TCRdb keeps only in-frame clones here, not all; method: immunoSEQ multiplex PCR. The sample holds 75,000 to 100,000 clones, 84% seen once. With respect to this clone: Its antigen is currently unknown.

Sequencing was performed on CD4+ or CD8+ T cells sorted from blood, taken in a trial of the OX40 agonist ivuxolimab. The clonotype originates from an adult with an advanced solid tumor such as melanoma, head and neck, liver or kidney cancer.

CDR3 loop: CASSVSGTGKSYEQYF. As DNA, the CDR3 is TGTGCCAGCAGTGTTTCCGGGACAGGGAAATCCTACGAGCAGTACTTC. The chain joins TRBV6-1 to TRBJ2-7; 9 bases agree with TRBD1. The CDR3 length is 16 residues. Trimming took 4 bases from V and 1 from J; bases not matched to a gene: 8. Germline assignment: CDR1 MNHNS and CDR2 SASEGT.